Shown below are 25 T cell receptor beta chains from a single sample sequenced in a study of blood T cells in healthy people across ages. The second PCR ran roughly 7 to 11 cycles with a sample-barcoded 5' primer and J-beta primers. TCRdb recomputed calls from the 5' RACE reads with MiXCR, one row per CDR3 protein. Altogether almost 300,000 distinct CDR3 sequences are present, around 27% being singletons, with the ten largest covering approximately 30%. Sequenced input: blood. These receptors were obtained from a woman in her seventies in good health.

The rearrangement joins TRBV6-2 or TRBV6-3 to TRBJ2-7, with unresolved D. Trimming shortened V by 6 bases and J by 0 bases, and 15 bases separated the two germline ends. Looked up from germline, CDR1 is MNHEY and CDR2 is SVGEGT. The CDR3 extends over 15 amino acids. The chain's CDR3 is CASRTSPESSYEQYF. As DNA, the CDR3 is TGTGCCAGCAGAACGAGCCCAGAGAGCTCCTACGAGCAGTACTTC.

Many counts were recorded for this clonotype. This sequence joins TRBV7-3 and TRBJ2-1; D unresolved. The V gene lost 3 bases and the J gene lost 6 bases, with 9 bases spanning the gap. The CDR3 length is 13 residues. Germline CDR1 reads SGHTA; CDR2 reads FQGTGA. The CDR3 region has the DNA TGTGCCAGCAGCTTTCAGGCCCGCAATGAGCAGTTCTTC. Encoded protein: CASSFQARNEQFF.

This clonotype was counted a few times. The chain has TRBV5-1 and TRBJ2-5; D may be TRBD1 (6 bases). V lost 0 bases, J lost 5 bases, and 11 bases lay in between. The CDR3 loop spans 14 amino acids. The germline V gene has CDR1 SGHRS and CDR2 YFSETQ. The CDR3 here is CASSLGPGEETQYF. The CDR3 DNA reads TGCGCCAGCAGCTTGGGGCCAGGGGAGGAGACCCAGTACTTC.

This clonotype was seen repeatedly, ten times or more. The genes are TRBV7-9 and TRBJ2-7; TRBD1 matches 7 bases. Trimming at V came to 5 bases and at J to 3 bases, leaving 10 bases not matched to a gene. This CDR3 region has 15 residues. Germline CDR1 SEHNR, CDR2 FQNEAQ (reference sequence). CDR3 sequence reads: CASSLRKTGDYEQYF. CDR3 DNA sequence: TGTGCCAGCAGCCTCCGAAAAACAGGGGACTACGAGCAGTACTTC.

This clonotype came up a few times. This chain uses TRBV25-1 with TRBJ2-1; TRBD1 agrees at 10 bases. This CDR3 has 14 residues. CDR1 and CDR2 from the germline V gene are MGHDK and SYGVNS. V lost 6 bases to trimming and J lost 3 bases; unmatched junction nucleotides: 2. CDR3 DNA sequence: TGTGCCAGCAGAGGGACAGGGGTCTACAATGAGCAGTTCTTC. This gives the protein CASRGTGVYNEQFF. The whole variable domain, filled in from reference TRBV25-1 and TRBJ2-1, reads EADIYQTPRYLVIGTGKKITLECSQTMGHDKMYWYQQDPGMELHLIHYSYGVNSTEKGDLSSESTVSRIRTEHFPLTLESARPSHTSQYLCASRGTGVYNEQFFGPGTRLTVL.

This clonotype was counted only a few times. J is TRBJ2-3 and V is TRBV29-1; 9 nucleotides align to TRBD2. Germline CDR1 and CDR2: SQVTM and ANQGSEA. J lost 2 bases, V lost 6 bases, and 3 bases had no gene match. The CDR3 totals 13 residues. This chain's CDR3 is CSVLAGDTDTQYF. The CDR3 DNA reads TGCAGCGTCTTAGCGGGGGACACAGATACGCAGTATTTT.

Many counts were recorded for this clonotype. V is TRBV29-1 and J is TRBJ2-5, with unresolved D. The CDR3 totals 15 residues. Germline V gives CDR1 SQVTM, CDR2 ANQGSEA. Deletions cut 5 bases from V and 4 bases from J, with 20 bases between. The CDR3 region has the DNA TGCAGCGTTACAGCCCCGGCGACATCCGGAGAGACCCAGTACTTC. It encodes CSVTAPATSGETQYF.

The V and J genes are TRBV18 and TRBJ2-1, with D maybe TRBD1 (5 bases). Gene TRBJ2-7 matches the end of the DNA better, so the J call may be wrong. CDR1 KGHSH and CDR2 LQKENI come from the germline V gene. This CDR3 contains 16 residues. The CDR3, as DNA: TGTGCCAGCTCACCACCCAACCAGGGCGGTTTTTACGAGCAGTACTTC. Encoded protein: CASSPPNQGGFYEQYF.

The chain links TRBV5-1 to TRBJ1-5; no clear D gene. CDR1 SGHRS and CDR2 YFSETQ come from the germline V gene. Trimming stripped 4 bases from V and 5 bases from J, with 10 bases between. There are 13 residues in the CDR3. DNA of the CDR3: TGCGCCAGCAGCGCCTCCGAGGATCAGCCCCAGCATTTT. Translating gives CASSASEDQPQHF.

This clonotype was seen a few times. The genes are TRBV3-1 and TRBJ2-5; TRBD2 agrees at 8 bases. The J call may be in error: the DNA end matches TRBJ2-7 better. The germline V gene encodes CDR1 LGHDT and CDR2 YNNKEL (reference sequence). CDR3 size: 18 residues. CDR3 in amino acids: CASSQDGSSGPDSYEQYF. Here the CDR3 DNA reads TGTGCCAGCAGCCAAGATGGATCTAGCGGGCCAGACTCCTACGAGCAGTACTTC.

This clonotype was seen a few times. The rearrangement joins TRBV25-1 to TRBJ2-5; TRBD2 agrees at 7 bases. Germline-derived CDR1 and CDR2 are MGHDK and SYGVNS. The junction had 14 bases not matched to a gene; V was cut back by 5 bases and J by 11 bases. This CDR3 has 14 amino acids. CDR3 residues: CASSLFGGRGEQYF. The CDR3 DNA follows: TGTGCCAGCAGTTTATTCGGCGGGAGAGGAGAGCAGTACTTC.

The CDR3 DNA reads as TGCGCCAGCAGTCAACAGGGGAGTGTCTTAGCCAAAAACATTCAGTACTTC. This sequence encodes CASSQQGSVLAKNIQYF. This sequence joins TRBV23-1 and TRBJ2-4, with D tentatively TRBD1 (6 bases). TRBV23-1 falls under the ORF class, with uncertain function. Trimming left V 2 bases short and J 0 bases short, with 14 bases between. This CDR3 has 17 amino acids.

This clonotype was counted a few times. CDR3 amino acids: CASSIQGLRGEQYF. The CDR3, as DNA: TGTGCCAGCAGCATACAGGGACTACGAGGCGAGCAGTACTTC. The chain has TRBV28 and TRBJ2-7; TRBD2 might be the D (7 bases). The CDR3 is 14 residues long. CDR1 MDHEN and CDR2 SYDVKM come from the germline V gene. Deletions cut 6 bases from V and 6 bases from J, with 18 bases between.

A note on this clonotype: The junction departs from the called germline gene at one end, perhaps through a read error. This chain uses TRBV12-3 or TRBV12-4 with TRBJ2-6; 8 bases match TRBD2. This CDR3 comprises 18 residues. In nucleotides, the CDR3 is TGTGCCAGCAGTTCCGTAGCGGGACGAAGCTCTGGGGCCAACGTCCCGACTTTC. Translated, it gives CASSSVAGRSSGANVPTF.

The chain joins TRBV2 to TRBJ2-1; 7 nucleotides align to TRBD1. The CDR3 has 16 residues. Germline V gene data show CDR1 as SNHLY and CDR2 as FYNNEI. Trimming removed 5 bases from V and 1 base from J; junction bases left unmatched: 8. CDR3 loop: CASSPTTGRSYNEQFF. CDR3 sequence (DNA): TGTGCCAGCAGTCCAACGACAGGGCGGTCCTACAATGAGCAGTTCTTC.

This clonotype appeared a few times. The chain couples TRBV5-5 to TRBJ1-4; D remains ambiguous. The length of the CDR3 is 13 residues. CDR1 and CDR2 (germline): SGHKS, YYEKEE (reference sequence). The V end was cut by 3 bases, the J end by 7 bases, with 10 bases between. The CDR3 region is CASSSARSEKLFF. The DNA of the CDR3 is TGTGCCAGCAGCTCGGCGAGGAGTGAAAAACTGTTTTTT.

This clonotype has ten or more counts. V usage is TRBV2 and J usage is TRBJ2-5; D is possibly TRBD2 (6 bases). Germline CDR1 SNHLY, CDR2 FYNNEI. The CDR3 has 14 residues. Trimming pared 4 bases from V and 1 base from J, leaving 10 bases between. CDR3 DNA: TGTGCCAGCAGTGCGACGGGGGTCCAAGAGACCCAGTACTTC. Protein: CASSATGVQETQYF.

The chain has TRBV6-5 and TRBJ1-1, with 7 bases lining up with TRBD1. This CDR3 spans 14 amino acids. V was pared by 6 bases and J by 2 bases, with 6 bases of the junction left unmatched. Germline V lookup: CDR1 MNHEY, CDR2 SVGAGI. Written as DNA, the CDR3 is TGTGCCAGCAGCTACAGGGGCCTCAACACTGAAGCTTTCTTT. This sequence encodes CASSYRGLNTEAFF.

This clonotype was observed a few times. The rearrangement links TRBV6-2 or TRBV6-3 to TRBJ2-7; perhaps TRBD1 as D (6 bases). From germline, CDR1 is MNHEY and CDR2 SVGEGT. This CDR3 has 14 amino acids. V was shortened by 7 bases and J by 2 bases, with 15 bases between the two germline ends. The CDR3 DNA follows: TGTGCCAGCACCTACAGGGTCGACACCTACGAGCAGTACTTC. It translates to CASTYRVDTYEQYF.

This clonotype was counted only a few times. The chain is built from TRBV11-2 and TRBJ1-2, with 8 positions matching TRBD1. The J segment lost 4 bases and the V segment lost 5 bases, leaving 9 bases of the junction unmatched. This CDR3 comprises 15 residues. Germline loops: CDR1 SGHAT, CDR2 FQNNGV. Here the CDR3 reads CASSPRQGRTYGYTF. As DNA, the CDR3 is TGTGCCAGCAGCCCGCGACAGGGGAGGACCTATGGCTACACCTTC.

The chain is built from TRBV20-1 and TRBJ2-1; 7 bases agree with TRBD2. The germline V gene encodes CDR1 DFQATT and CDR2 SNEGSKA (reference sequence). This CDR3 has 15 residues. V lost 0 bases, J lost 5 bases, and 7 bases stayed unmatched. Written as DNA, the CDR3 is TGCAGTGCTAGAGATCGTTTCGGGAGGAACAATGAGCAGTTCTTC. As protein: CSARDRFGRNNEQFF.

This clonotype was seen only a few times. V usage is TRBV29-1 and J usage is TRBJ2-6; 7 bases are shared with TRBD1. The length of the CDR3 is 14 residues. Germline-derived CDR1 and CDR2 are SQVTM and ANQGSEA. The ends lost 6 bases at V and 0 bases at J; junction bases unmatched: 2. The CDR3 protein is CSVGQISGANVLTF. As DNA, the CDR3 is TGCAGCGTGGGACAGATCTCTGGGGCCAACGTCCTGACTTTC. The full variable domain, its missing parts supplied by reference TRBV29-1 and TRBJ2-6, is SAVISQKPSRDICQRGTSLTIQCQVDSQVTMMFWYRQQPGQSLTLIATANQGSEATYESGFVIDKFPISRPNLTFSTLTVSNMSPEDSSIYLCSVGQISGANVLTFGAGSRLTVL.

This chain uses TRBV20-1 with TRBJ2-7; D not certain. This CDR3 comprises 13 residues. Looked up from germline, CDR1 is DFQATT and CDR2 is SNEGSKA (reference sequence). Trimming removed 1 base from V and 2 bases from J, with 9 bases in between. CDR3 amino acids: CSARARGAYEQYF. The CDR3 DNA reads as TGCAGTGCTAGAGCTCGTGGCGCCTACGAGCAGTACTTC.

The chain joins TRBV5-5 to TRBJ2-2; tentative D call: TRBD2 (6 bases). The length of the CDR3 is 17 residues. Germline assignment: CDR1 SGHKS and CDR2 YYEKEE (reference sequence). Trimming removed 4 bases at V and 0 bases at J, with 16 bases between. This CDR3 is CASSPWGGYTNTGELFF. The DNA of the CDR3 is TGTGCCAGCAGCCCCTGGGGAGGCTATACGAACACCGGGGAGCTGTTTTTT.

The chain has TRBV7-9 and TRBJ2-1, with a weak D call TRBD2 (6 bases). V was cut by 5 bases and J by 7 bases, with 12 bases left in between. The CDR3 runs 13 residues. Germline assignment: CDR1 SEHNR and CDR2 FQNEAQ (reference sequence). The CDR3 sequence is CASSPRLGNEQFF. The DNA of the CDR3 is TGTGCCAGCAGCCCGAGACTAGGAAATGAGCAGTTCTTC. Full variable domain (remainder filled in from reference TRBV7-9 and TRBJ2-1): DTGVSQNPRHKITKRGQNVTFRCDPISEHNRLYWYRQTLGQGPEFLTYFQNEAQLEKSRLLSDRFSAERPKGSFSTLEIQRTEQGDSAMYLCASSPRLGNEQFFGPGTRLTVL.